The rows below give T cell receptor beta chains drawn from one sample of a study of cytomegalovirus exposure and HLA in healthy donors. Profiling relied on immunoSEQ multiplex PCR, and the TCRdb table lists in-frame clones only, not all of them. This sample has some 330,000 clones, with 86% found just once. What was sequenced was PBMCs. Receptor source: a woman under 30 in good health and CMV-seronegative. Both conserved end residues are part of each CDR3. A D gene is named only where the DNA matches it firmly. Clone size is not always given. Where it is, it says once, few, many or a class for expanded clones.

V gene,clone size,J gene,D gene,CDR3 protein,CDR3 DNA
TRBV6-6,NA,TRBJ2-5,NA,CASTGAQETQYF,TGTGCCAGCACGGGAGCCCAAGAGACCCAGTACTTC
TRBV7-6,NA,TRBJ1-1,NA,CASSPPEGAAFF,TGTGCCAGCAGCCCCCCGGAGGGTGCGGCTTTCTTT
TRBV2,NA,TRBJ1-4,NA,CASTKREKLFF,TGTGCCAGCACCAAGAGGGAAAAACTGTTTTTT
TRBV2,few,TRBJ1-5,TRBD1,CASSEAPGGAQHF,TGTGCCAGCAGTGAAGCCCCAGGGGGAGCCCAGCATTTT
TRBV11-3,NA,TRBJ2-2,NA,CASSQTGNTGELFF,TGTGCCAGCAGCCAGACAGGGAACACCGGGGAGCTGTTTTTT
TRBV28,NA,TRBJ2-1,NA,CASTPRTARPYNEQFF,TGTGCCAGCACCCCCCGGACAGCGCGCCCCTACAATGAGCAGTTCTTC
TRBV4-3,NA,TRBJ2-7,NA,CASSQDWATAGYSYEQYF,TGCGCCAGCAGCCAAGATTGGGCAACCGCGGGGTACTCCTACGAGCAGTACTTC
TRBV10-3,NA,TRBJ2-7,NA,CAISSESSYEQYF,TGTGCCATCAGTTCAGAATCTTCCTACGAGCAGTACTTC
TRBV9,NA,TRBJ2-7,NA,CASSPRPDSPYEQYF,TGTGCCAGCAGCCCACGGCCAGACAGCCCCTACGAGCAGTACTTC
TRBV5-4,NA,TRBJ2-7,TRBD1,CASSHYRDSSYEQYF,TGTGCCAGCAGCCACTATCGGGACAGCTCCTACGAGCAGTACTTC
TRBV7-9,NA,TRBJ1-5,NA,CASSLGAAGQPQHF,TGTGCCAGCAGCTTAGGGGCAGCTGGGCAGCCCCAGCATTTT
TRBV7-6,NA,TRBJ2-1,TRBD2,CASSPQGLASSYNEQFF,TGTGCCAGCAGCCCACAGGGACTAGCGAGCTCCTACAATGAGCAGTTCTTC
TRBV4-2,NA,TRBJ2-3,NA,CASSQDLEVASDTQYF,TGTGCCAGCAGCCAAGATCTGGAGGTAGCTTCAGATACGCAGTATTTT
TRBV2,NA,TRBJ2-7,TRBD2,CASAYTSGSNSVQYF,TGTGCCAGCGCCTATACTAGCGGGAGTAATTCGGTGCAGTACTTC
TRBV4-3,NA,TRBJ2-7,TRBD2,CASSQDALAGNLYEQYF,TGCGCCAGCAGCCAAGACGCACTAGCGGGAAATCTCTACGAGCAGTACTTC
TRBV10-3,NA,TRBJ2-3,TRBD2,CAISHSGSSTDTQYF,TGTGCCATCAGCCATAGCGGGAGTAGCACAGATACGCAGTATTTT
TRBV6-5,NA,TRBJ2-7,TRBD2,CASSPGGVWYEQYF,TGTGCCAGCAGCCCCGGGGGGGTGTGGTACGAGCAGTACTTC
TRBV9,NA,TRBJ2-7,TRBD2,CASSLGTSGFPYEQYF,TGTGCCAGCAGCCTCGGGACTAGCGGGTTTCCCTACGAGCAGTACTTC
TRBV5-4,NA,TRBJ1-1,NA,CASSRDRGGAFF,TGTGCCAGCAGCCGGGATAGGGGGGGAGCTTTCTTT
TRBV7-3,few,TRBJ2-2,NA,CASSLTFGSAGELFF,TGTGCCAGCAGCTTAACGTTCGGTAGCGCCGGGGAGCTGTTTTTT
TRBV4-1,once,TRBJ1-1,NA,CASSQIRFGNTEAFF,TGCGCCAGCAGCCAGATCAGGTTCGGGAACACTGAAGCTTTCTTT
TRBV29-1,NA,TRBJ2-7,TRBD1,CSVGGTGGSYEQYF,TGCAGCGTTGGGGGGACAGGCGGATCCTACGAGCAGTACTTC
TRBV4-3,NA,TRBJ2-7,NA,CASSGGGTGRYEQYF,TGCGCCAGCAGCGGGGGGGGCACAGGGAGATACGAGCAGTACTTC
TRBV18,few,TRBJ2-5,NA,CASSGPDQETQYF,TGTGCCAGCTCGGGGCCCGACCAAGAGACCCAGTACTTC
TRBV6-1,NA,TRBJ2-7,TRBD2,CASLSTSGVREQYF,TGTGCCAGCCTCTCGACTAGCGGAGTGAGGGAGCAGTACTTC
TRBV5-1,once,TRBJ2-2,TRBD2,CASSNRLGGLAGTGELFF,TGCGCCAGCAGCAACCGACTTGGCGGACTAGCGGGGACCGGGGAGCTGTTTTTT
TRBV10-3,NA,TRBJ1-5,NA,CAISEGPGASNQPQHF,TGTGCCATCAGTGAGGGGCCAGGGGCTAGCAATCAGCCCCAGCATTTT
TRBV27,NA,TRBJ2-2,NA,CASSFRVGIFRNTGELFF,TGTGCCAGCAGCTTCAGGGTAGGAATTTTCCGGAACACCGGGGAGCTGTTTTTT
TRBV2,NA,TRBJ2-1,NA,CASRLLGGEQFF,TGTGCCAGCAGATTACTAGGCGGCGAGCAGTTCTTC
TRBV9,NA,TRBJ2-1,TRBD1,CASSGAGTGGFGEQFF,TGTGCCAGCAGCGGCGCCGGGACAGGGGGGTTCGGTGAGCAGTTCTTC
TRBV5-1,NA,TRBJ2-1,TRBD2,CASSTLAADYNEQFF,TGCGCCAGCAGCACCCTAGCGGCAGATTACAATGAGCAGTTCTTC
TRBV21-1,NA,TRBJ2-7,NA,CASSGRTSYEQYF,TGTGCAAGCAGCGGGAGGACCTCCTACGAGCAGTACTTC
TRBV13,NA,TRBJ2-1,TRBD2,CASSLVLAGELNEQFF,TGTGCCAGCAGCTTAGTTCTAGCGGGAGAGCTGAATGAGCAGTTCTTC
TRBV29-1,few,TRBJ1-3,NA,CSVRTVLLNTIYF,TGCAGCGTTCGGACTGTACTGTTAAACACCATATATTTT
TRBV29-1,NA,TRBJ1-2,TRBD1,CSVEGQGLGGYTF,TGCAGCGTTGAGGGACAGGGGTTGGGTGGCTACACCTTC
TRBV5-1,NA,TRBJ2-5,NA,CASMTSQGAETQYF,TGCGCCAGCATGACGAGTCAAGGGGCAGAGACCCAGTACTTC
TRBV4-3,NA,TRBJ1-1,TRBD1,CASSPGQGPNTEAFF,TGCGCCAGCAGCCCAGGACAGGGCCCGAACACTGAAGCTTTCTTT
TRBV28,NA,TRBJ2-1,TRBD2,CASMEGWGGNEQFF,TGTGCCAGCATGGAGGGATGGGGGGGGAATGAGCAGTTCTTC
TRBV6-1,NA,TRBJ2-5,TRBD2,CASSEGYGAGLPGTSGGETQYF,TGTGCCAGCAGTGAAGGTTATGGGGCAGGCCTACCCGGGACTAGCGGGGGGGAGACCCAGTACTTC
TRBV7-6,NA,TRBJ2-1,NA,CASSPRGAGNEQFF,TGTGCCAGCAGCCCCCGTGGGGCAGGCAATGAGCAGTTCTTC
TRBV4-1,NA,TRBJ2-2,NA,CASSHTGLADAGELFF,TGCGCCAGCAGCCACACAGGGCTAGCTGACGCCGGGGAGCTGTTTTTT
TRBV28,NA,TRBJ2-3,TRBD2,CASRPGGVQTDTQYF,TGTGCCAGCAGGCCTGGGGGGGTTCAGACAGATACGCAGTATTTT
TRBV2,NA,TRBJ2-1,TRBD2,CASSESLLLAPSGRAREQFF,TGTGCCAGCAGTGAATCTCTTCTTCTAGCGCCTAGCGGGAGGGCCCGTGAGCAGTTCTTC
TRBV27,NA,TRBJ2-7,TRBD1,CASSGTGMYEQYF,TGTGCCAGCAGTGGGACAGGCATGTACGAGCAGTACTTC
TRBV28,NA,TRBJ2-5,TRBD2,CASSLEGGPETQYF,TGTGCCAGCAGTTTAGAGGGAGGGCCGGAGACCCAGTACTTC